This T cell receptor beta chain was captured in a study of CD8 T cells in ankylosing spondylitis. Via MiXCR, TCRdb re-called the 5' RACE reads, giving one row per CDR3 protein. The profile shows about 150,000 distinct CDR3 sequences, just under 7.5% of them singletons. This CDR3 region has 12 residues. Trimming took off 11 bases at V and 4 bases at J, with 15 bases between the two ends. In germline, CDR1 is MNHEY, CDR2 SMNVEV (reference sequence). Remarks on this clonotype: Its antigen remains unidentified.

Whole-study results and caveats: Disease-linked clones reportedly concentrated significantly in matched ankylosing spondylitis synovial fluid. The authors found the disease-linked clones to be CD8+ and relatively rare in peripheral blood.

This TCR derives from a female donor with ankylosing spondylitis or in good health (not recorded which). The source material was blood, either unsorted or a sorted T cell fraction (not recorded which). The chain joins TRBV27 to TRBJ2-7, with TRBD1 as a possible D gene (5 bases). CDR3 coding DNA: TGTGCCGGGCCCAACCAGGGTTACGAGCAGTACTTC. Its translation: CAGPNQGYEQYF.